This T cell receptor beta chain was profiled in a study of cytomegalovirus exposure and HLA in healthy donors. The data were produced by immunoSEQ multiplex PCR, yet TCRdb's version contains in-frame clones alone and is incomplete. This sample has about 44,000 clones, with 93% found just once. The donors were in the approximately 130-subject validation cohort; that cohort was separate from the roughly 700-subject first cohort. This CDR3 contains 15 residues. The germline V gene has CDR1 SGHTA and CDR2 FQGNSA. Trimming pared 6 bases from V and 4 bases from J, leaving 17 bases between. The sequence was obtained from a woman aged 18-35 years in good health and CMV-seronegative. Sequencing used PBMCs. V and J are TRBV7-2 and TRBJ2-3; tentatively, D is TRBD2 (6 bases). CDR3 coding DNA: TGTGCCAGCAGACTCGGAGGGCCGCCATCAGATACGCAGTATTTT. Its translation: CASRLGGPPSDTQYF.